These 6 T cell receptor beta chains came from one sample sequenced in a study of blood T cell repertoires in COVID-19 (dated by TCRdb to 2018 to 2021). Receptors were amplified or captured by the immunoSEQ multiplex PCR assay. TCRdb took over this immuneACCESS table, retaining in-frame rearrangements with V and J assigned. Such tables are incomplete; in checked studies, under half of the missing clones stem from an unresolved V gene, and the remainder is unexplained. Recorded for this sample are about 220,000 clones; approximately 78% of them occurred a single time. The biggest ten clones account for less than 6% of the sample. The source material was peripheral blood. The receptor source for this set is a woman in her 70s with COVID-19, enrolled during active disease.

The J gene is TRBJ1-1, the V gene TRBV7-8; 12 bases match TRBD1. V dropped 5 bases and J dropped 1; count of bases not matched to a gene: 5. The CDR3 extends over 16 amino acids. Germline assignment: CDR1 SGHVS and CDR2 FQNEAQ. CDR3: CASSEPGQGANTEAFF. CDR3 nucleotides: TGTGCCAGCAGCGAACCGGGACAGGGGGCGAACACTGAAGCTTTCTTT. The full variable domain, with the rest looked up from reference TRBV7-8 and TRBJ1-1, is GAGVSQSPRYKVAKRGQDVALRCDPISGHVSLFWYQQALGQGPEFLTYFQNEAQLDKSGLPSDRFFAERPEGSVSTLKIQRTQQEDSAVYLCASSEPGQGANTEAFFGQGTRLTVV.

This clone was recorded many times. The rearrangement joins TRBV6-5 to TRBJ1-5; D is perhaps TRBD1 (5 bases). In germline, CDR1 is MNHEY, CDR2 SVGAGI. The CDR3 spans 16 residues. Trimming stripped 2 bases from V and 4 bases from J, with 15 bases between. CDR3 bases: TGTGCCAGCAGTTACGGTTTAACAGGCCTTAATCAGCCCCAGCATTTT. Protein: CASSYGLTGLNQPQHF.

The V and J genes are TRBV18 and TRBJ1-2; 7 nucleotides agree with TRBD1. The V and J ends lost 3 bases and 2 bases, in that order; junction bases with no gene match: 6. The CDR3 length is 15 residues. Germline loops: CDR1 KGHSH, CDR2 LQKENI. CDR3 DNA: TGTGCCAGCTCACCGGACAGGTCATACAACTATGGCTACACCTTC. Its protein product is CASSPDRSYNYGYTF.

The chain couples TRBV28 to TRBJ2-5, with a tentative D call TRBD1 (5 bases). Trimming took 3 bases from V and 2 from J, leaving 10 bases between them. Germline CDR1 MDHEN, CDR2 SYDVKM. The CDR3 is 14 amino acids. The CDR3 loop is CASSFYTGQETQYF. CDR3 sequence (DNA): TGTGCCAGCAGTTTCTACACAGGACAAGAGACCCAGTACTTC.

V gene TRBV3-1 (or the pseudogene TRBV3-2) combines with J gene TRBJ1-3; D ambiguous. This CDR3 region has 11 residues. Germline V lookup: CDR1 LGHDT, CDR2 YNNKEL (reference sequence). Trimming removed 5 bases from V and 8 bases from J, with 7 bases in between. Here the CDR3 DNA reads TGTGCCAGCAGCTCCGGGGACACCATATATTTT. Translated: CASSSGDTIYF.

The J gene is TRBJ2-3, the V gene TRBV28; 14 bases are a match to TRBD2. Germline CDR1 and CDR2: MDHEN and SYDVKM. The CDR3 length is 18 residues. V dropped 3 bases and J dropped 4; count of bases not matched to a gene: 9. The CDR3 DNA reads as TGTGCCAGCAGTTTTTTATTAGGACTAGCGGGAGGCCCAGATACGCAGTATTTT. Translation gives CASSFLLGLAGGPDTQYF.